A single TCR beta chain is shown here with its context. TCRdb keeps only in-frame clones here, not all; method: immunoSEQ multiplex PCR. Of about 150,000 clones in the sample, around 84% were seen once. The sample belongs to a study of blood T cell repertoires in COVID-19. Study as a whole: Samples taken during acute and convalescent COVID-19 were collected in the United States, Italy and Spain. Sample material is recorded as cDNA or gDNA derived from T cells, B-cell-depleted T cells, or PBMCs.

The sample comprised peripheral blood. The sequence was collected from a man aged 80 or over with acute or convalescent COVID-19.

CDR3 DNA: TGTGCCAGCAGCTTGAGACCGGGACAGAGGAATGAAAAACTGTTTTTT. It is translated as CASSLRPGQRNEKLFF. V and J are TRBV11-3 and TRBJ1-4, with TRBD1 matching over 7 bases. Germline trimming cut 3 bases from V and 5 bases from J; bases unmatched to any gene: 9. The V gene's germline CDR1 is SGHNT and CDR2 YENEEA. The CDR3 spans 16 residues.